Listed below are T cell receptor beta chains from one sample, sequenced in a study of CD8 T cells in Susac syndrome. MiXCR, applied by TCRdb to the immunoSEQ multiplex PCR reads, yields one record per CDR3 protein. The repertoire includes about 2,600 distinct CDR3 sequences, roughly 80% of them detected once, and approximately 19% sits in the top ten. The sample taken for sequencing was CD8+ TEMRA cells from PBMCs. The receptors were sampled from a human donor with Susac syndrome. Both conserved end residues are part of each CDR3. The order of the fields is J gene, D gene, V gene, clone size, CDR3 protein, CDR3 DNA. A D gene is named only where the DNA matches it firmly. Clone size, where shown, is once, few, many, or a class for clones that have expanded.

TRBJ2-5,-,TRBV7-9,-,CASSLLSGETVGETQYF,TGTGCCAGCAGCCTACTTAGTGGGGAGACAGTCGGGGAGACCCAGTACTTC
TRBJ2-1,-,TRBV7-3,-,CASSEGGPNEQFF,TGTGCCAGCTCGGAAGGGGGACCCAATGAGCAGTTCTTC
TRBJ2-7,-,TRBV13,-,CASSSDSGSYEQYF,TGTGCCAGCAGCTCCGATTCGGGCTCCTACGAGCAGTACTTC
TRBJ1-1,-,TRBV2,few,CANSGWGTSEAFF,TGTGCCAACTCGGGCTGGGGAACGTCTGAAGCTTTCTTT
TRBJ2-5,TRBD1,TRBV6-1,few,CASSTAGQAVGTQYF,TGTGCCAGCAGTACCGCGGGACAGGCAGTGGGGACCCAGTACTTC
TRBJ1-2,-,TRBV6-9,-,CASSGHESYGKTYGYTF,TGTGCCAGCAGTGGCCATGAGTCTTACGGAAAGACCTATGGCTACACCTTC
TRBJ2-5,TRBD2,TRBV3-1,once,CASSLGTSGAQETQYF,TGTGCCAGCAGCCTTGGGACTAGCGGGGCCCAAGAGACCCAGTACTTC
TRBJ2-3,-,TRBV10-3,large,CAISELGTATDTQYF,TGTGCCATCAGTGAGCTCGGAACAGCCACAGATACGCAGTATTTT
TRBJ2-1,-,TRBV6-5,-,CASSLTDPSSNEQFF,TGTGCCAGCAGCCTGACAGATCCCTCATCCAATGAGCAGTTCTTC
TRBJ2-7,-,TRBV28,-,CASTPRLVILKNYEQYF,TGTGCCAGCACACCGCGACTAGTCATCCTTAAAAACTACGAGCAGTACTTC
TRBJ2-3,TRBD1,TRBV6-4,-,CASSEGTGTTDTQYF,TGTGCCAGCAGTGAAGGGACAGGGACCACAGATACGCAGTATTTT
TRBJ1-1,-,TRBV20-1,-,CSASWGSTEAFF,TGCAGTGCTAGTTGGGGGAGCACTGAAGCTTTCTTT
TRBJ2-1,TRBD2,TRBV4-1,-,CASSRWGGSEQFF,TGCGCCAGCAGCCGCTGGGGGGGGAGTGAGCAGTTCTTC
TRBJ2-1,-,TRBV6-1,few,CASSPTPTVYNEQFF,TGTGCCAGCAGCCCCACGCCGACGGTATACAATGAGCAGTTCTTC
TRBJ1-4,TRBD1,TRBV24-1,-,CATSDRSGTGDEKLFF,TGTGCCACCAGTGATCGGTCCGGGACAGGGGATGAAAAACTGTTTTTT
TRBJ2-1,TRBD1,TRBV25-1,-,CASSAGDREWDEQFF,TGTGCCAGCAGTGCAGGGGACAGGGAATGGGATGAGCAGTTCTTC
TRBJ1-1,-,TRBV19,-,CASSITGGVNTEAFF,TGTGCCAGTAGTATAACGGGGGGCGTGAACACTGAAGCTTTCTTT
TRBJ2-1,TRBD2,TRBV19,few,CASSIFLADYNEQFF,TGTGCCAGTAGTATATTCCTAGCGGACTACAATGAGCAGTTCTTC
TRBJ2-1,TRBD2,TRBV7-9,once,CASSSTSGGTFSYNEQFF,TGTGCCAGCAGCTCGACTAGCGGGGGGACCTTCTCCTACAATGAGCAGTTCTTC
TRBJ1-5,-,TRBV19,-,CASRSRDPNQPQHF,TGTGCCAGCCGCTCCCGGGATCCGAATCAGCCCCAGCATTTT
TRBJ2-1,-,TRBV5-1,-,CASSLSLDEQFF,TGCGCCAGCAGCTTGTCCCTGGACGAGCAGTTCTTC
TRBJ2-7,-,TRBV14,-,CASSQVEWPYEQYF,TGTGCCAGCAGCCAAGTGGAGTGGCCCTACGAGCAGTACTTC
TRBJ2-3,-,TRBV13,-,CASSFQGSDTQYF,TGTGCCAGCAGCTTTCAGGGTTCAGATACGCAGTATTTT
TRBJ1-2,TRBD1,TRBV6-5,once,CATFGQGLLDYGYTF,TGTGCCACCTTCGGACAGGGGTTGTTGGACTATGGCTACACCTTC
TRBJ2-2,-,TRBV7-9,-,CASSSSDRKINTGELFF,TGTGCCAGCAGCTCCTCGGACAGAAAGATTAACACCGGGGAGCTGTTTTTT
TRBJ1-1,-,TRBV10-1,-,CASSEGLGAFF,TGCGCCAGCAGTGAGGGGTTGGGTGCTTTCTTT
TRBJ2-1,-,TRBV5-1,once,CASSGGEPGTNEQFF,TGCGCCAGCAGCGGGGGTGAGCCGGGCACCAATGAGCAGTTCTTC
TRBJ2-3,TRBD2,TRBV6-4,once,CASSGTSGTDTQYF,TGTGCCAGCAGTGGGACTAGCGGCACAGATACGCAGTATTTT